This T cell receptor (beta chain) derives from a study of blood T cells in healthy people across ages. Through a sample-barcoded 5' primer and a J-beta primer mix, a second PCR was run for roughly 7 to 12 cycles. One entry per CDR3 protein results from TCRdb running MiXCR on the 5' RACE reads. The data show over a million distinct CDR3 sequences, with 59% seen just once and over 5.5% held by the top ten. This CDR3 comprises 13 residues. CDR1 MGHRA and CDR2 YSYEKL come from the germline V gene. V dropped 2 bases and J dropped 6 bases, with 11 bases sitting between them. Study-level findings and limits: Across samples, TCR beta diversity tracked strongly with naive T cell percentage.

The authors extracted at least 5 micrograms of total RNA per sample. In the case of this clonotype: What it binds is unknown.

Material for sequencing was blood. J is TRBJ2-7 and V is TRBV4-1, with unresolved D. This sequence was found in a man in his late teens or twenties in good health. CDR3 sequence reads: CASSQYGEPEQYF. The CDR3 DNA is TGCGCCAGCAGCCAATATGGCGAACCCGAGCAGTACTTC.